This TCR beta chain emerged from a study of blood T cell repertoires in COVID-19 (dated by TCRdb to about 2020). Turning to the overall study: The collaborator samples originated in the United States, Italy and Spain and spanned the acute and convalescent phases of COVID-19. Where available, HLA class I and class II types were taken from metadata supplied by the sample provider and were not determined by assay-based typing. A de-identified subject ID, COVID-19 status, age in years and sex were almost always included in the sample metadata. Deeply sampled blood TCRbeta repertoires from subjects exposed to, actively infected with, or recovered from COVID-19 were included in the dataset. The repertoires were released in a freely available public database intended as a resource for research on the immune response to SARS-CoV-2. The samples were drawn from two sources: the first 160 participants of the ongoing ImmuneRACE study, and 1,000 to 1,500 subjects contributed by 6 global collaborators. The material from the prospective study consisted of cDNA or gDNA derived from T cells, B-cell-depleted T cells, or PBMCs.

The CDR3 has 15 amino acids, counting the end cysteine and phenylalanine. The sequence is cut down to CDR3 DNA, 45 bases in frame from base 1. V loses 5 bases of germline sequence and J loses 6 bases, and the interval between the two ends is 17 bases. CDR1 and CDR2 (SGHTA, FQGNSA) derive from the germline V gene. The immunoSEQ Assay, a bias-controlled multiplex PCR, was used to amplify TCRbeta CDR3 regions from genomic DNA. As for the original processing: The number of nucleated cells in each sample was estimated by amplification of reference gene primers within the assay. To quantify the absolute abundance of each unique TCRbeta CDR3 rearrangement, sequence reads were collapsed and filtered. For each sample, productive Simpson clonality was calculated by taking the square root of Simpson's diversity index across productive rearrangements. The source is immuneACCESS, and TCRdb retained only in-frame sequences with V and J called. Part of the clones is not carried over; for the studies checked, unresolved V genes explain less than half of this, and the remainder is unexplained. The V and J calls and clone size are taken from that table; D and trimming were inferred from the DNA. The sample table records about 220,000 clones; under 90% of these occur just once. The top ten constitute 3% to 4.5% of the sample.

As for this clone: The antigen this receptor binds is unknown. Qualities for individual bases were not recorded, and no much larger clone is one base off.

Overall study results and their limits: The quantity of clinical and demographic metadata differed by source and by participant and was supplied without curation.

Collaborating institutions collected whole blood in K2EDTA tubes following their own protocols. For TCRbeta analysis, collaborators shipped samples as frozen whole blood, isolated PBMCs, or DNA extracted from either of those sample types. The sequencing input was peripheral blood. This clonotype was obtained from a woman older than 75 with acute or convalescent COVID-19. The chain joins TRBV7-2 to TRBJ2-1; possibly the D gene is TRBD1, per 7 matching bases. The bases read TGTGCCAGCAGCGCGGGACAGCTAATTCTCAATGAGCAGTTCTTC. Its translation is CASSAGQLILNEQFF.